This TCR beta chain is from a study of blood T cell repertoires in COVID-19 (dated by TCRdb to 2020 to 2022). A note on the overall study: Samples from collaborators originated in the United States, Italy and Spain and spanned both the acute and convalescent phases of COVID-19. The sample metadata nearly always contained a de-identified subject ID, COVID-19 status, age in years and sex. The material from the prospective study consisted of cDNA or gDNA derived from T cells, B-cell-depleted T cells, or PBMCs. The repertoires were released in a freely available public database meant as a resource for research on the immune response to SARS-CoV-2. HLA class I and class II types, where available, came from metadata supplied by the sample provider rather than from assay-based typing. Samples were obtained from the ongoing ImmuneRACE study (first 160 participants) and from some 1,300 subjects provided by 6 global collaborators. Deeply sampled blood TCRbeta repertoires from subjects exposed to, actively infected with, or recovered from COVID-19 were included in the dataset. The research as a whole found: The quantity of clinical and demographic metadata differed by source and by participant and was supplied without curation.

The immunoSEQ Assay, a bias-controlled multiplex PCR, was used to amplify TCRbeta CDR3 regions from genomic DNA. In the original analysis: Within the assay, amplification of reference gene primers was used to estimate how many nucleated cells each sample contained. To quantify the absolute abundance of each unique TCRbeta CDR3 rearrangement, sequence reads were collapsed and filtered. For each sample, productive Simpson clonality was calculated as the square root of Simpson's diversity index across productive rearrangements. TCRdb obtained this table from immuneACCESS and retained in-frame rearrangements with V and J assigned. These tables miss some clones; where compared with another copy, unresolved V genes account for less than half of the shortfall, and the remainder is unexplained. The DNA was the basis for D and trimming; V, J and clone size are from that table. Present in this sample are fewer than 200,000 clones, 82% of which were seen just once. Jointly, the top ten make up about 7.7% of the sample.

A remark on this clone: No cognate antigen has been identified for it. No much larger clone exists at a distance of one base, and base qualities are not known.

One collaborating source in Seattle enrolled patients while the patients were actively infected and followed the patients over time throughout the course of disease. Collaborating institutions collected whole blood in K2EDTA tubes following their own protocols. Collaborator samples were shipped for TCRbeta analysis as frozen whole blood, isolated PBMCs, or DNA extracted from either sample type. Here V drops 6 bases and J drops 5 bases, and the junction holds 9 bases not matched to any gene. Looking up the germline V gene (reference sequence) yields CDR1 LNHDA and CDR2 SQIVND. The CDR3 goes from the cysteine to the phenylalanine over 14 residues. CDR3 DNA only is kept here, 42 bases in frame from base 1.

The sequence links TRBV19 to TRBJ2-5; the junction holds 7 bases that match TRBD2. The material sequenced was peripheral blood. This receptor was taken from a woman in her thirties or forties with COVID-19, enrolled during active disease. The CDR3 loop reads CASSQLAREETQYF. The nucleotides are TGTGCCAGTAGCCAACTAGCGAGAGAGGAGACCCAGTACTTC.